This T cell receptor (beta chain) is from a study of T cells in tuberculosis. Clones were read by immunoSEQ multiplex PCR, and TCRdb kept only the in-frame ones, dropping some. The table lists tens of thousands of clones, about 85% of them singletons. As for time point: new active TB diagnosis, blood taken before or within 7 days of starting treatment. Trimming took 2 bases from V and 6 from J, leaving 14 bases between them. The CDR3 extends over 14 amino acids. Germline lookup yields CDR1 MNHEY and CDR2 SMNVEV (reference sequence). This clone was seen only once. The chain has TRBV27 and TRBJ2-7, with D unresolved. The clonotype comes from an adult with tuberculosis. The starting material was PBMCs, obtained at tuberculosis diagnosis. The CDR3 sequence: CASSLGQAKAEQYF. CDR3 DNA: TGTGCCAGCAGTTTAGGCCAGGCAAAGGCCGAGCAGTACTTC.